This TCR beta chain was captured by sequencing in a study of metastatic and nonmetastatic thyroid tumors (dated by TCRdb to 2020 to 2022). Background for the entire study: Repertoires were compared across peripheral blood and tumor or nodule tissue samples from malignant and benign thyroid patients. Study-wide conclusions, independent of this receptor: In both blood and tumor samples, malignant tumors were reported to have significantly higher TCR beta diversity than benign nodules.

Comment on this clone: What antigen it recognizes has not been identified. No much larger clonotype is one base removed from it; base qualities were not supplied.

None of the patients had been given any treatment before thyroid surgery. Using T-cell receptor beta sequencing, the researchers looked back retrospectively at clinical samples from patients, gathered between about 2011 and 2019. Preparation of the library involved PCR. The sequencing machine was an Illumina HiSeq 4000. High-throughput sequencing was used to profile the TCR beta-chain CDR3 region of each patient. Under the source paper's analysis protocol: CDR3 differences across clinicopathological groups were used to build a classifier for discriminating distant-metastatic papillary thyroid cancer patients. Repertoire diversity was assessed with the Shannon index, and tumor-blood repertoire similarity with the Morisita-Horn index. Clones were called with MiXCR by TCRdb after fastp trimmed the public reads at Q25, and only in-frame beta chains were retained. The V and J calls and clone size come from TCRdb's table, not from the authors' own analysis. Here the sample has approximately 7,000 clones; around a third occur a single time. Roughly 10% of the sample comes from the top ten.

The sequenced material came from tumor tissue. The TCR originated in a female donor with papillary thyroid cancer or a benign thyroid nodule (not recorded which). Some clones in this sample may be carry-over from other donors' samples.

At the DNA level, the sequence is TGTGCCAGCAGTTTTGCGGGTCAGCCCCAGCATTTT. Translated, it reads CASSFAGQPQHF. The chain is made from TRBV28 and TRBJ1-5, with no D gene named confidently. CDR3 length: 12 amino acids, cysteine to phenylalanine. Only the CDR3 DNA is retained, 36 bases long and in frame from the first base. From the germline V gene, CDR1 is MDHEN and CDR2 is SYDVKM. The V end loses 3 bases and the J end loses 6 bases, and a stretch of 6 bases separates them.